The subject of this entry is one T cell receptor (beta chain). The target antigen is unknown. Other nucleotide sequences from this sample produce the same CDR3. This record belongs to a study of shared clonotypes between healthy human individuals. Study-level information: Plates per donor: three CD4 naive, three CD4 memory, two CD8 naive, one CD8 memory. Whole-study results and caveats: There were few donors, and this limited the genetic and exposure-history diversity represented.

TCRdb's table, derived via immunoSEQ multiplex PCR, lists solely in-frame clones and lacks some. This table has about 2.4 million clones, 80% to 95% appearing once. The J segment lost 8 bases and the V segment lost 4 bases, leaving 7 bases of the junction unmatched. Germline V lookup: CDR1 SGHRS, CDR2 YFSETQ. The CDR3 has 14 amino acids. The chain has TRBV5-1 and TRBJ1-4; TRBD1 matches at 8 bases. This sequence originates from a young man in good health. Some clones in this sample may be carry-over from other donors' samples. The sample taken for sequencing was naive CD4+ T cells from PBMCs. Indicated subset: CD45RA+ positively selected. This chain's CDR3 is CASSLDREGEKLFF. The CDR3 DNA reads TGCGCCAGCAGCCTGGACAGGGAAGGGGAAAAACTGTTTTTT.